This TCR beta chain was recorded in a study of blood T cell repertoires in COVID-19. Looking at the study overall: Nucleic acid was either cDNA or gDNA, and it came from T cells, B-cell-depleted T cells, or PBMCs.

Authors' processing steps: Reference gene primer amplification yielded estimated nucleated cell counts. The method was immunoSEQ multiplex PCR; TCRdb's version includes in-frame clones alone and lacks a portion of them. From that table come the V and J calls and clone size; the DNA was used to work out D and trimming. The data hold about 260,000 clones, with roughly 86% observed a single time. The Seattle patients, enrolled during active infection, were followed longitudinally. This CDR3 has 14 amino acids. V was shortened by 6 bases and J by 4 bases, with 16 bases between the two germline ends. Germline lookup yields CDR1 MNHEY and CDR2 SVGAGI.

This clonotype was obtained from a woman aged 60-70 years with COVID-19, enrolled during active disease. The specimen sequenced was peripheral blood. V is TRBV6-5 and J is TRBJ2-7, with D perhaps TRBD1 (6 bases). CDR3 residues: CASSSGHTSYEQYF. The CDR3, as DNA: TGTGCCAGCAGCTCGGGACACACCTCTTACGAGCAGTACTTC.